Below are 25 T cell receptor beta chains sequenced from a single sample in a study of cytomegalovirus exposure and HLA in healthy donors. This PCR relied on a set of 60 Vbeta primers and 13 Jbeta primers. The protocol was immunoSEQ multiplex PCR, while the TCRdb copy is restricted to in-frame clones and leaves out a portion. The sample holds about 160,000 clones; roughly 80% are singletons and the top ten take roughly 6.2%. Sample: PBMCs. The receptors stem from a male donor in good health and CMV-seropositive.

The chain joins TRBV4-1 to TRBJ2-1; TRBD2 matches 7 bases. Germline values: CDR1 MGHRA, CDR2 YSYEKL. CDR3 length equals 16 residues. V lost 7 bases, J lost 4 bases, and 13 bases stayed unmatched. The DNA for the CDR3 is TGCGCCAGCAAGCCAAGCCCCCTAGCGGAGTACAATGAGCAGTTCTTC. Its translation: CASKPSPLAEYNEQFF.

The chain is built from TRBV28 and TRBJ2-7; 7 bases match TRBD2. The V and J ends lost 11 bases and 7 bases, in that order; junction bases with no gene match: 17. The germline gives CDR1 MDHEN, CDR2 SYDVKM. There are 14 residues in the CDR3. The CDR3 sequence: CASLRGPIGGEQYF. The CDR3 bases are TGTGCCTCCCTACGGGGACCGATCGGGGGGGAGCAGTACTTC.

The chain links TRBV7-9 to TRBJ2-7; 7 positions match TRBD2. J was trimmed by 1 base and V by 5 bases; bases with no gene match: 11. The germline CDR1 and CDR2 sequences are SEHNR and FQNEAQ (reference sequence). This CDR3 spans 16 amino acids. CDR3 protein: CASSPSGGFESYEQYF. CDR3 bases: TGTGCCAGCAGCCCTTCGGGGGGTTTCGAATCCTACGAGCAGTACTTC.

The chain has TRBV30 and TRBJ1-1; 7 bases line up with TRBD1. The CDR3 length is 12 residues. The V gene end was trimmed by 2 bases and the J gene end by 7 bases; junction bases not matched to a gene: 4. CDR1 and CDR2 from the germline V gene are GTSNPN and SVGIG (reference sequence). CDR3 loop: CAWSRTGGEAFF. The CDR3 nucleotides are TGTGCCTGGAGTCGGACAGGAGGTGAAGCTTTCTTT.

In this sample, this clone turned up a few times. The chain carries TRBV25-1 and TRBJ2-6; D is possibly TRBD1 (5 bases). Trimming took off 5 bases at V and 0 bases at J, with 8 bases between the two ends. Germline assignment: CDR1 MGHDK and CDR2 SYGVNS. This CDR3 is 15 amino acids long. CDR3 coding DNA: TGTGCCAGCAGTAGTACAGGCTCTGGGGCCAACGTCCTGACTTTC. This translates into CASSSTGSGANVLTF.

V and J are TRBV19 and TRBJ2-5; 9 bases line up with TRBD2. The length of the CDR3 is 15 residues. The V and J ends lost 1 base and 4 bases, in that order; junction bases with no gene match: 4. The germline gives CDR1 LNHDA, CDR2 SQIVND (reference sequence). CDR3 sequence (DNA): TGTGCCAGTAGTATAGTCCTAGCGGGACTAGAGACCCAGTACTTC. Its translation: CASSIVLAGLETQYF.

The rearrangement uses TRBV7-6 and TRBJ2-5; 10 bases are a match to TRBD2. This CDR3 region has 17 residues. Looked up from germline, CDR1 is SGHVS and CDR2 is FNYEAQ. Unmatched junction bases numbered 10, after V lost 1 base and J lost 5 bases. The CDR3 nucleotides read TGTGCCAGCAGCTTAGGAGCTAGCGGGAGCGGGGGGGAGACCCAGTACTTC. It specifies CASSLGASGSGGETQYF.

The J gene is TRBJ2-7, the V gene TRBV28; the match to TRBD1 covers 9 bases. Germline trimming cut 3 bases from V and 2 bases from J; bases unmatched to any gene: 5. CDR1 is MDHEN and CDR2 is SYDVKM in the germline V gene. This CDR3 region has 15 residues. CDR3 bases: TGTGCCAGCAGTTTCATCGGACAGGGGCCCTACGAGCAGTACTTC. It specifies CASSFIGQGPYEQYF.

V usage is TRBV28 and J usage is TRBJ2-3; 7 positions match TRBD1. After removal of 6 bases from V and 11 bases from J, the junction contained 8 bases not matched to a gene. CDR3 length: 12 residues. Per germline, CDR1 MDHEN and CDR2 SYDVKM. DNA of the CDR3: TGTGCCAGCAGCTTCGACAGGGTTGGGCAGTATTTT. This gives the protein CASSFDRVGQYF. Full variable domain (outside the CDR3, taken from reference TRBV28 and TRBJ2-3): DVKVTQSSRYLVKRTGEKVFLECVQDMDHENMFWYRQDPGLGLRLIYFSYDVKMKEKGDIPEGYSVSREKKERFSLILESASTNQTSMYLCASSFDRVGQYFGPGTRLTVL.

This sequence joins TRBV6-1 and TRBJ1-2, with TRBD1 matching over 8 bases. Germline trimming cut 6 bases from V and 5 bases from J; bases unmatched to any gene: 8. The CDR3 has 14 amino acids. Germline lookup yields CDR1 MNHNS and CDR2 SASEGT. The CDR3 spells CASRGGGQEYGYTF. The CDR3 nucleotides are TGTGCCAGCAGGGGAGGGGGACAGGAGTATGGCTACACCTTC.

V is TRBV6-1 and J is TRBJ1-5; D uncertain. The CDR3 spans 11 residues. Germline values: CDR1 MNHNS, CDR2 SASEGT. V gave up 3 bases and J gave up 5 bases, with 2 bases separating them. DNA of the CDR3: TGTGCCAGCAGTGACGATCAGCCCCAGCATTTT. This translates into CASSDDQPQHF.

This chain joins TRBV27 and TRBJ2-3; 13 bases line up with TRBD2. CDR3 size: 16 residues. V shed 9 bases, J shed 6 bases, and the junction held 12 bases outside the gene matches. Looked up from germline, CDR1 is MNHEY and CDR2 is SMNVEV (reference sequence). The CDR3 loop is CASLKWGTSGADTQYF. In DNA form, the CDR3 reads TGTGCCAGTCTTAAATGGGGGACTAGCGGGGCGGATACGCAGTATTTT.

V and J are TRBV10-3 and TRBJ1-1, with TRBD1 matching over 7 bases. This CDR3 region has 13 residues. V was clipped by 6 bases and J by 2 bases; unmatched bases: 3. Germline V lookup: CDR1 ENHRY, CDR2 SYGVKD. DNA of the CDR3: TGTGCCATCAGGGGACAGTCTAACACTGAAGCTTTCTTT. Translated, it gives CAIRGQSNTEAFF.

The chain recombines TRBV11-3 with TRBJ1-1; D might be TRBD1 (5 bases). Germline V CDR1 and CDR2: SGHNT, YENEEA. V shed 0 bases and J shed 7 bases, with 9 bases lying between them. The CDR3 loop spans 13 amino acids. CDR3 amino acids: CASSLDIQGEAFF. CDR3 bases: TGTGCCAGCAGCTTAGATATTCAGGGTGAAGCTTTCTTT. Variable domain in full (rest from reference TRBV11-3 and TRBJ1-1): EAGVVQSPRYKIIEKKQPVAFWCNPISGHNTLYWYLQNLGQGPELLIRYENEEAVDDSQLPKDRFSAERLKGVDSTLKIQPAELGDSAVYLCASSLDIQGEAFFGQGTRLTVV.

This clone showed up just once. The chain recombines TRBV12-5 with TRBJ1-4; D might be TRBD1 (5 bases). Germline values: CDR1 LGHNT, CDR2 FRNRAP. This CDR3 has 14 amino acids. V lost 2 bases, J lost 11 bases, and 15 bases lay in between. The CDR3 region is CASGLIGGLGKLFF. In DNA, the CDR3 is TGTGCTAGTGGTTTGATCGGGGGATTGGGGAAACTGTTTTTT.

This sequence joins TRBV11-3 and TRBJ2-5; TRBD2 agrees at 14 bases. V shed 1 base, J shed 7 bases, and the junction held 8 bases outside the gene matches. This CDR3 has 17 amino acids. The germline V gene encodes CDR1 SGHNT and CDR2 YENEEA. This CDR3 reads CASSLAETSGRAGTQYF. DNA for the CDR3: TGTGCCAGCAGCTTAGCCGAGACTAGCGGGAGGGCCGGGACCCAGTACTTC. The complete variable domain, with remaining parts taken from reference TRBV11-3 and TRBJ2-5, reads EAGVVQSPRYKIIEKKQPVAFWCNPISGHNTLYWYLQNLGQGPELLIRYENEEAVDDSQLPKDRFSAERLKGVDSTLKIQPAELGDSAVYLCASSLAETSGRAGTQYFGPGTRLLVL.

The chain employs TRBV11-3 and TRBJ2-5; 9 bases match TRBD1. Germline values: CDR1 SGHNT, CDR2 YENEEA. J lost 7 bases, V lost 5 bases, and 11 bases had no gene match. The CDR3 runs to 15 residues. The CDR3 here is CASSPGQGLPRTQYF. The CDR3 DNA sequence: TGTGCCAGCAGCCCGGGACAGGGCCTCCCAAGGACCCAGTACTTC.

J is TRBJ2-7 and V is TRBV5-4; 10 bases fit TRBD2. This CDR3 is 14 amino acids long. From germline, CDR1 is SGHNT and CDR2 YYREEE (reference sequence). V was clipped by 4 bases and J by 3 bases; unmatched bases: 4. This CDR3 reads CASSKREGLYEQYF. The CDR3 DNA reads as TGTGCCAGCAGCAAGCGGGAGGGCCTCTACGAGCAGTACTTC.

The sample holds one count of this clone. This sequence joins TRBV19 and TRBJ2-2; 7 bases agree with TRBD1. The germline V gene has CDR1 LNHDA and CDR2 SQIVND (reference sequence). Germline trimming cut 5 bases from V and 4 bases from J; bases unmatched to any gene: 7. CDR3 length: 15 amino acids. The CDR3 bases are TGTGCCAGTAGTGTAGTATCAGGGGGCACCGGGGAGCTGTTTTTT. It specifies CASSVVSGGTGELFF.

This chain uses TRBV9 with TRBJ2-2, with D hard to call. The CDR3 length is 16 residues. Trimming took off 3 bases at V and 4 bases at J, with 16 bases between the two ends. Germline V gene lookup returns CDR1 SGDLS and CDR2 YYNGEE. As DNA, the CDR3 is TGTGCCAGCAGCGCTAACCTCCTTGCGTCCACCGGGGAGCTGTTTTTT. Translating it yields CASSANLLASTGELFF.

The CDR3 sequence is CASRRGGEGEQFF. The CDR3 DNA follows: TGTGCCAGCAGAAGGGGGGGGGAAGGGGAGCAGTTCTTC. This sequence joins TRBV11-2 and TRBJ2-1, with D tentatively TRBD2 (7 bases). The CDR3 sequence is 13 residues long. Germline assignment: CDR1 SGHAT and CDR2 FQNNGV. The V end was cut by 6 bases, the J end by 10 bases, with 16 bases between.

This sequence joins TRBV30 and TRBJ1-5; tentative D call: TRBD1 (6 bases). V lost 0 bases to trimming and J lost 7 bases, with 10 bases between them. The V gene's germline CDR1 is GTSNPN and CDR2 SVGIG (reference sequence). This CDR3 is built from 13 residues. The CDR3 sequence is CAWSVQGRQPQHF. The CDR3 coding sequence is TGTGCCTGGAGTGTACAGGGTAGACAGCCCCAGCATTTT.

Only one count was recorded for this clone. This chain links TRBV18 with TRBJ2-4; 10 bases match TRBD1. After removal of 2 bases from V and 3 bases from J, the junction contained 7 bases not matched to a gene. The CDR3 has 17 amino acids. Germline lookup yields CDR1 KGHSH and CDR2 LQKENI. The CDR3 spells CASSPSGTGVVKNIQYF. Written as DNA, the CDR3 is TGTGCCAGCTCACCATCAGGGACAGGGGTCGTCAAAAACATTCAGTACTTC.

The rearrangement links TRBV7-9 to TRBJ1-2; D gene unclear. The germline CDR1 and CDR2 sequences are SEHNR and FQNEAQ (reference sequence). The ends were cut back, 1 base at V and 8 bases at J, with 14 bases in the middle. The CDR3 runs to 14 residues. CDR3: CASSLGGGPGGYTF. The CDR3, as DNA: TGTGCCAGCAGCTTAGGAGGAGGGCCCGGGGGCTACACCTTC.

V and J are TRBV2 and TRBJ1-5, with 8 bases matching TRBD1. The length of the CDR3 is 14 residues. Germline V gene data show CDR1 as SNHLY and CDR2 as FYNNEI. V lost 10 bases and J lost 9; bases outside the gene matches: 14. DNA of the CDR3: TGTGCCACCAACGCGGGACAGGCGGGGCGGCCCCAGCATTTT. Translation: CATNAGQAGRPQHF.